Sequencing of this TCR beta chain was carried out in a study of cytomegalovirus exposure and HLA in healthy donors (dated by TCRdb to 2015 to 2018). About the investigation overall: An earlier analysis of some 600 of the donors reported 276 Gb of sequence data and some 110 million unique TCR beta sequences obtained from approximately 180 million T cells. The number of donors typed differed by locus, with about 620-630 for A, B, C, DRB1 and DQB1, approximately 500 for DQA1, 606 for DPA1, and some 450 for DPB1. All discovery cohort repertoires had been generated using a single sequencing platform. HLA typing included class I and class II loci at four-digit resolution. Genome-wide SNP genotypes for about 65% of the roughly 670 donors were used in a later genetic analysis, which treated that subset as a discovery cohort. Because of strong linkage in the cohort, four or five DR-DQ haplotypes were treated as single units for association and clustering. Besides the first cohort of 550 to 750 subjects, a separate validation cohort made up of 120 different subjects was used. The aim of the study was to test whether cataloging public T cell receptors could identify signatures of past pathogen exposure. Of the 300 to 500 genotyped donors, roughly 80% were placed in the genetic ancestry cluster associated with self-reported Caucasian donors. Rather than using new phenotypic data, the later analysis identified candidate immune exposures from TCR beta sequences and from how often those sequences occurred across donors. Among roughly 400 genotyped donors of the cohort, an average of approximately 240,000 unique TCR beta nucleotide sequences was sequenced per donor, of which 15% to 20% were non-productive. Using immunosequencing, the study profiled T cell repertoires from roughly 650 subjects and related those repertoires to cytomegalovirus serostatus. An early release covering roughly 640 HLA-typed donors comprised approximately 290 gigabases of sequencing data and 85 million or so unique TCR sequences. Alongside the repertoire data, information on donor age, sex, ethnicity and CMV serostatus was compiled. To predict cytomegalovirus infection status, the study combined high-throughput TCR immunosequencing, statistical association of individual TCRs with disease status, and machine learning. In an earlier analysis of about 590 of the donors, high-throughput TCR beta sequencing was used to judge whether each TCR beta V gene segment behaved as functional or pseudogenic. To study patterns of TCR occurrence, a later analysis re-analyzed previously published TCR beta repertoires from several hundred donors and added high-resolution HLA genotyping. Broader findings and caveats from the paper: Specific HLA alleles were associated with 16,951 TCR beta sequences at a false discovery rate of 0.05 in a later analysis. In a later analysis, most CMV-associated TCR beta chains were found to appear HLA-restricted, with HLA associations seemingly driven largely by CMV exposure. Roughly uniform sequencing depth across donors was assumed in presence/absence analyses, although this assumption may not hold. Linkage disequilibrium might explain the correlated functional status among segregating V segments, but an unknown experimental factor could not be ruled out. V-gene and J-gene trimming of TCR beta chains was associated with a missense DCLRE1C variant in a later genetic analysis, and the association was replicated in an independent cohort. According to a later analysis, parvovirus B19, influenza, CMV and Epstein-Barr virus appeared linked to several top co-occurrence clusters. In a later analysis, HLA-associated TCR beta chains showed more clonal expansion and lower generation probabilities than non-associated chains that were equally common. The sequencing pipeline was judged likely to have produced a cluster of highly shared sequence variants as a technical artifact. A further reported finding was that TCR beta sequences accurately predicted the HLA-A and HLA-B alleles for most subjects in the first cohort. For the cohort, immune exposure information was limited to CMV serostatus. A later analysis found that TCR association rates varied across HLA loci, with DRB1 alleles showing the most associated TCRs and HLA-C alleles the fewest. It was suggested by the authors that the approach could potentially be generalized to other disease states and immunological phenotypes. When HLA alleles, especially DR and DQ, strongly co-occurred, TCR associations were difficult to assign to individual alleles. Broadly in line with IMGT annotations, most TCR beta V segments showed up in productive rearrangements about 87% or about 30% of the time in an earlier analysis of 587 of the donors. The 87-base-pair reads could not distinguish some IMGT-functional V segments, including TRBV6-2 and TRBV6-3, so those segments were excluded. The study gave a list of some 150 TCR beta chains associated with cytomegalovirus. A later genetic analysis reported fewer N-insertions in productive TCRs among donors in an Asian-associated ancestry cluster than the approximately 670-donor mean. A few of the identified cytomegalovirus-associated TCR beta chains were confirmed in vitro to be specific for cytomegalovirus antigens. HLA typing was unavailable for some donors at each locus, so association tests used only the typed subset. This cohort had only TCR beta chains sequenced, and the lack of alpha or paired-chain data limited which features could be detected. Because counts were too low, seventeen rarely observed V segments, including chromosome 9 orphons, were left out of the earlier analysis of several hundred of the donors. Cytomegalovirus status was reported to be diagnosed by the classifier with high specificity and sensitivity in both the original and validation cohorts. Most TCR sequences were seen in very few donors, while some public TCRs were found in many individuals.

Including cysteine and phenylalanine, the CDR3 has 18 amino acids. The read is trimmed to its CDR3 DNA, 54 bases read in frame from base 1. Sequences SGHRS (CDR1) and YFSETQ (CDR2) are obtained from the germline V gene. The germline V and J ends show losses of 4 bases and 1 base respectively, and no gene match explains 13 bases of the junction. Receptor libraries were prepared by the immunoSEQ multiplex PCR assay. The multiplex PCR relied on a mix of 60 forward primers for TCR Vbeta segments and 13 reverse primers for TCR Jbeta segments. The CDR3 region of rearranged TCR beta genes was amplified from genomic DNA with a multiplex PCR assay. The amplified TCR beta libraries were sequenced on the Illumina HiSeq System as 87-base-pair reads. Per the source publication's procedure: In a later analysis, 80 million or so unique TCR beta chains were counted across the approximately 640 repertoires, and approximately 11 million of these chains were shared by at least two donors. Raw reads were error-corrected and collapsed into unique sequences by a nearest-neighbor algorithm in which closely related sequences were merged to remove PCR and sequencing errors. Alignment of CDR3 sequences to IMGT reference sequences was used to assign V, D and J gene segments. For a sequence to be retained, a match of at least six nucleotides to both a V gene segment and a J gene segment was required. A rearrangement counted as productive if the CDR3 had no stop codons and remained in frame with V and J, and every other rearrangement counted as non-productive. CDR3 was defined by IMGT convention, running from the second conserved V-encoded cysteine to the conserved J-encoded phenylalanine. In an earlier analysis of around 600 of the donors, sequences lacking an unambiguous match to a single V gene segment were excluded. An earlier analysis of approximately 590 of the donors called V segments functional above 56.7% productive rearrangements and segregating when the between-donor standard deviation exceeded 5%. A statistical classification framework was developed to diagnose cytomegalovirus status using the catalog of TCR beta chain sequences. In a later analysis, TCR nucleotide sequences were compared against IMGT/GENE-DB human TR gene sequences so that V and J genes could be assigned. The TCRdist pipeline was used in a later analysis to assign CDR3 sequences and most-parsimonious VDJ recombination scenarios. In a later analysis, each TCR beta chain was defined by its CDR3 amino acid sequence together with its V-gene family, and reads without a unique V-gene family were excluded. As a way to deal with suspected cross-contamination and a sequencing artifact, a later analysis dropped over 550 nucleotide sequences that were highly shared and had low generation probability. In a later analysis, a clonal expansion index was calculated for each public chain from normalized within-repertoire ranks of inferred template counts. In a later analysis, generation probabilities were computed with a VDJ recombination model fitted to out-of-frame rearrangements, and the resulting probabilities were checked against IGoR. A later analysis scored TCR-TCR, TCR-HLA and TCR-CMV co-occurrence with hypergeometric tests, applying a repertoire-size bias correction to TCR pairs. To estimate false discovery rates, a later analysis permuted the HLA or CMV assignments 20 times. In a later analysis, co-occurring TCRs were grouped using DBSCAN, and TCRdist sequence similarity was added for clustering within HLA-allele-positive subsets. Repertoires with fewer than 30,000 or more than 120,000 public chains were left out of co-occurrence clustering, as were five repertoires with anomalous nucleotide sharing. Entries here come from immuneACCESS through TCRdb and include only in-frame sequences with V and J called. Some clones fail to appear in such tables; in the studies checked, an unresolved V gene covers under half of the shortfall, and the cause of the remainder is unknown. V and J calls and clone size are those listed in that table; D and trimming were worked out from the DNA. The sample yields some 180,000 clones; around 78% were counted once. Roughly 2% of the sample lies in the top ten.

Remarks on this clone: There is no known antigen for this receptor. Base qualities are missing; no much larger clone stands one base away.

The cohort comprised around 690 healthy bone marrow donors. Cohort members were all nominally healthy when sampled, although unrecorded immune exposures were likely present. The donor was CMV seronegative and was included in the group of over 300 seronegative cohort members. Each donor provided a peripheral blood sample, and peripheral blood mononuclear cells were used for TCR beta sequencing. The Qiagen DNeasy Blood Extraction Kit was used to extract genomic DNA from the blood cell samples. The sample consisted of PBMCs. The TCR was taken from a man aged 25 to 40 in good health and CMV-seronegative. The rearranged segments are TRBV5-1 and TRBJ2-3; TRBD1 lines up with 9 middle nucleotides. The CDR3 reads CASSLSPPGQGRTDTQYF. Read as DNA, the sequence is TGCGCCAGCAGCCTTAGCCCACCGGGACAGGGACGCACAGATACGCAGTATTTT. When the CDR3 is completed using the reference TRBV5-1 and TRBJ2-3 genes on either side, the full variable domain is KAGVTQTPRYLIKTRGQQVTLSCSPISGHRSVSWYQQTPGQGLQFLFEYFSETQRNKGNFPGRFSGRQFSNSRSEMNVSTLELGDSALYLCASSLSPPGQGRTDTQYFGPGTRLTVL.